This T cell receptor beta chain was profiled in a study of blood T cells in healthy people across ages. The use of a sample-barcoded 5' primer and a J-beta primer mix characterized a second PCR of about 7 to 12 cycles. Each CDR3 protein is one row after TCRdb ran MiXCR on the 5' RACE reads. The sample has approximately 400,000 distinct CDR3 sequences, about 52% seen once. The ends were cut back, 2 bases at V and 6 bases at J, with 14 bases in the middle. This CDR3 spans 14 amino acids. CDR1 is MNHEY and CDR2 is SMNVEV in the germline V gene (reference sequence). The V and J genes are TRBV27 and TRBJ2-7; D is unresolved. The TCR originated in a man aged 55 to 69 in good health. What was sequenced was blood. The CDR3 DNA follows: TGTGCCAGCAGTTTAAGTGTTCGGGTGTTCGAGCAGTACTTC. Protein: CASSLSVRVFEQYF.